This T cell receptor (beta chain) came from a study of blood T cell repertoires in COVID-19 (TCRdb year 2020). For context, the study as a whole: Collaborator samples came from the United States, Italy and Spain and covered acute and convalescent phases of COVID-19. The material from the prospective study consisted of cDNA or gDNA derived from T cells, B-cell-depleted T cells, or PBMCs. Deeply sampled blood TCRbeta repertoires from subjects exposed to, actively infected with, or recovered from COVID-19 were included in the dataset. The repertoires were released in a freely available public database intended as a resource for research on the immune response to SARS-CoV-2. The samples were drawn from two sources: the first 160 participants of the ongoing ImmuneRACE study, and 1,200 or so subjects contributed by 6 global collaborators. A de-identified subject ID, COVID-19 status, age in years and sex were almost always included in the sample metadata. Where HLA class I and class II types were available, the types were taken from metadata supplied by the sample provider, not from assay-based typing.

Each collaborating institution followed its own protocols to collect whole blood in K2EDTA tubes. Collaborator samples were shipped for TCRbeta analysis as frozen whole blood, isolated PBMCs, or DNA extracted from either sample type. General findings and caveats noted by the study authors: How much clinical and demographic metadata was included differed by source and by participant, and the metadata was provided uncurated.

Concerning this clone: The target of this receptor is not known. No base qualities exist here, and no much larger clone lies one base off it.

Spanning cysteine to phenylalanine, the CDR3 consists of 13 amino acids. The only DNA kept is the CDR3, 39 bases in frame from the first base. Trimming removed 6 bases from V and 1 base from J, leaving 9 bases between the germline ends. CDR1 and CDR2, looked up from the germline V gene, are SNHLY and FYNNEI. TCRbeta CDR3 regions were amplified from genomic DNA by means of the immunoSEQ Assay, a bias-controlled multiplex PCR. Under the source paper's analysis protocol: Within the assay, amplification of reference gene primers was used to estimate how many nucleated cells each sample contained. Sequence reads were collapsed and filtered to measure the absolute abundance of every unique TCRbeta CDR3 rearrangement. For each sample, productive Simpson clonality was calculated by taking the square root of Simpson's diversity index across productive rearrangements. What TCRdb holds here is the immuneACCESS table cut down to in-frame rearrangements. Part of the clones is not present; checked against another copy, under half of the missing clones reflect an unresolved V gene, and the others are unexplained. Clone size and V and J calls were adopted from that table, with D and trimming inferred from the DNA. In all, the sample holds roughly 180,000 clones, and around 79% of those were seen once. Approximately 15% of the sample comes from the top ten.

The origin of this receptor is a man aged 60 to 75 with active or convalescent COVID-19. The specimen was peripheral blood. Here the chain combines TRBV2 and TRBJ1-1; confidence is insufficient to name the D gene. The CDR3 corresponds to CASSQQPNTEAFF. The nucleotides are TGTGCCAGCAGCCAACAACCGAACACTGAAGCTTTCTTT.